This passage covers 29 T cell receptor beta chains from one sample sequenced in a study of tumor-infiltrating lymphocytes in localized non-small cell lung cancer. The table came from immunoSEQ multiplex PCR; TCRdb's copy has only in-frame clones and leaves some out. The repertoire holds about 8,400 clones, with 65% to 85% as singletons. The source material was uninvolved lung tissue not adjacent to the tumor. These receptors came from a human donor with non-small cell lung cancer.

The chain has TRBV30 and TRBJ1-5, with D tentatively TRBD1 (5 bases). Trimming left V 4 bases short and J 1 base short, with 8 bases between. The CDR3 has 13 residues. Per germline, CDR1 GTSNPN and CDR2 SVGIG (reference sequence). The CDR3: CAWTGNSNQPQHF. The CDR3 region has the DNA TGTGCCTGGACAGGGAACAGCAATCAGCCCCAGCATTTT.

The rearrangement uses TRBV6-1 and TRBJ1-5; D is perhaps TRBD1 (5 bases). The CDR3 runs 15 residues. Trimming left V 6 bases short and J 11 bases short, with 23 bases between. Germline CDR1 reads MNHNS; CDR2 reads SASEGT. CDR3 nucleotides: TGTGCCAGCAGCGCGACAGTCACCGGGGATGGGACCCAGCATTTT. This gives the protein CASSATVTGDGTQHF.

The chain links TRBV20-1 to TRBJ2-3, with D perhaps TRBD2 (6 bases). Germline V gene data show CDR1 as DFQATT and CDR2 as SNEGSKA (reference sequence). The CDR3 totals 11 residues. V lost 6 bases, J lost 6 bases, and 10 bases lay in between. The CDR3 nucleotides read TGCAGTGCGGAGGACTACGATACGCAGTATTTT. Protein: CSAEDYDTQYF.

The chain combines TRBV15 with TRBJ1-2, with D uncertain. Deletions cut 0 bases from V and 8 bases from J, with 7 bases between. Germline CDR1 is LNHNV and CDR2 is YYDKDF (reference sequence). CDR3 length: 12 residues. This CDR3 is CATSRDVGGYTF. DNA for the CDR3: TGTGCCACCAGCAGAGATGTGGGGGGCTACACCTTC.

V is TRBV10-3 and J is TRBJ2-1; D is undetermined. Trimming left V 2 bases short and J 5 bases short, with 10 bases between. Germline CDR1 is ENHRY and CDR2 is SYGVKD. CDR3 length equals 14 residues. For the CDR3, the DNA is TGTGCCATCAGTGAGGAGGATATAAACAATGAGCAGTTCTTC. It is translated as CAISEEDINNEQFF.

This chain links TRBV9 with TRBJ1-2; TRBD1 matches 7 bases. The germline V gene has CDR1 SGDLS and CDR2 YYNGEE. This CDR3 has 16 amino acids. The V and J ends lost 0 bases and 2 bases, in that order; junction bases with no gene match: 7. The CDR3 nucleotides are TGTGCCAGCAGCGTAGTGGGAACAGGGGACAACTATGGCTACACCTTC. Protein: CASSVVGTGDNYGYTF. Complete variable domain (other parts from reference TRBV9 and TRBJ1-2): DSGVTQTPKHLITATGQRVTLRCSPRSGDLSVYWYQQSLDQGLQFLIQYYNGEERAKGNILERFSAQQFPDLHSELNLSSLELGDSALYFCASSVVGTGDNYGYTFGSGTRLTVV.

The chain has TRBV29-1 and TRBJ2-7; 10 bases agree with TRBD2. Looked up from germline, CDR1 is SQVTM and CDR2 is ANQGSEA. V dropped 7 bases and J dropped 3; count of bases not matched to a gene: 6. This CDR3 comprises 13 residues. DNA of the CDR3: TGCAGCGGCCGACTAGCGGGCGACTACGAGCAGTACTTC. Amino acids: CSGRLAGDYEQYF.

The rearrangement joins TRBV19 to TRBJ1-1, with 7 bases matching TRBD1. In germline, CDR1 is LNHDA, CDR2 SQIVND (reference sequence). V shed 5 bases and J 4 bases; nucleotides not matched to a gene: 10. The CDR3 extends over 15 amino acids. This CDR3 reads CASSFRDSRGTEAFF. The CDR3 region has the DNA TGTGCCAGTAGTTTTCGGGACAGCCGGGGCACTGAAGCTTTCTTT.

This rearrangement joins TRBV7-9 to TRBJ1-2, with 8 bases identical to TRBD1. Trimming cost V 4 bases and J 8 bases; bases outside gene matches: 9. The germline V gene has CDR1 SEHNR and CDR2 FQNEAQ (reference sequence). The CDR3 has 14 residues. CDR3 bases: TGTGCCAGCAGCTCCCATCGGACAGGGACCGGCTACACCTTC. This translates into CASSSHRTGTGYTF.

The CDR3 DNA sequence: TGTGCCAGCAGTTCCCGGGACTCGCTCAATGAGCAGTTCTTC. The encoded protein is CASSSRDSLNEQFF. The V and J genes are TRBV7-2 and TRBJ2-1; D might be TRBD2 (6 bases). Germline values: CDR1 SGHTA, CDR2 FQGNSA. The V gene lost 6 bases and the J gene lost 6 bases, with 15 bases spanning the gap. This CDR3 comprises 14 residues.

The V and J genes are TRBV27 and TRBJ2-5, with D perhaps TRBD1 or TRBD2 (5 bases each). The length of the CDR3 is 14 residues. Germline loops: CDR1 MNHEY, CDR2 SMNVEV (reference sequence). V lost 2 bases to trimming and J lost 5 bases, with 12 bases between them. The CDR3, as DNA: TGTGCCAGCAGTTTACCAGGGACCGGGGAGACCCAGTACTTC. This gives the protein CASSLPGTGETQYF.

The chain carries TRBV7-2 and TRBJ2-7, with 7 bases lining up with TRBD2. The CDR3 sequence is 14 residues long. Germline V gene data show CDR1 as SGHTA and CDR2 as FQGNSA. The junction had 8 bases not matched to a gene; V was cut back by 1 base and J by 8 bases. The CDR3 is CASSLGIAGYKQYF. DNA of the CDR3: TGTGCCAGCAGCTTAGGGATAGCGGGTTACAAGCAGTACTTC.

Of note for this clone: An end of the junction does not agree with germline; a read error may underlie this. The identical CDR3 is also encoded by other nucleotide sequences in the sample. The chain joins TRBV30 to TRBJ1-1; D call uncertain. The germline V gene encodes CDR1 GTSNPN and CDR2 SVGIG (reference sequence). The length of the CDR3 is 11 residues. The CDR3 region is CAWRMNTEAFF. In DNA, the CDR3 is TGTGCCTGGCGTATGAACACTGAAGCTTTTTTT.

This chain links TRBV9 with TRBJ2-7; D is perhaps TRBD1 or TRBD2 (5 bases each). This CDR3 spans 15 amino acids. The ends were cut back, 3 bases at V and 6 bases at J, with 19 bases in the middle. CDR1 and CDR2 (germline): SGDLS, YYNGEE. Here the CDR3 DNA reads TGTGCCAGCAGCGCCGCCGGGACGGTGGCTGGCGAGCAGTACTTC. The encoded protein is CASSAAGTVAGEQYF. The complete variable domain, with remaining parts taken from reference TRBV9 and TRBJ2-7, reads DSGVTQTPKHLITATGQRVTLRCSPRSGDLSVYWYQQSLDQGLQFLIQYYNGEERAKGNILERFSAQQFPDLHSELNLSSLELGDSALYFCASSAAGTVAGEQYFGPGTRLTVT.

This CDR3 is CASSVATGISREQFF. For the CDR3, the DNA is TGTGCCAGCAGCGTAGCCACCGGGATTTCTCGTGAGCAGTTCTTC. V and J are TRBV9 and TRBJ2-1; D possibly corresponds to TRBD2 (5 bases). Trimming stripped 0 bases from V and 9 bases from J, with 16 bases between. The CDR3 covers 15 residues. CDR1 and CDR2 (germline): SGDLS, YYNGEE.

The V and J genes are TRBV13 and TRBJ2-2, with TRBD2 matching over 7 bases. The V and J ends lost 4 bases and 6 bases, in that order; junction bases with no gene match: 5. CDR1 is PRHDT, CDR2 FYEKMQ, per germline (reference sequence). The CDR3 has 14 amino acids. The CDR3 nucleotides read TGTGCCAGCAGCTCCAGCGGGACCCCCGGGGAGCTGTTTTTT. As protein: CASSSSGTPGELFF.

This clone was counted between two and nine times. V and J are TRBV2 and TRBJ1-1; D may be TRBD1 (5 bases). Germline V gene lookup returns CDR1 SNHLY and CDR2 FYNNEI. V lost 7 bases to trimming and J lost 8 bases, with 14 bases between them. The CDR3 runs 12 residues. The CDR3 nucleotides read TGTGCCAGCATTCCCCAGGGCCGGGAAGCTTTCTTT. It translates to CASIPQGREAFF.

The rearrangement uses TRBV5-6 and TRBJ2-1; TRBD2 is a possible D gene (6 bases). The length of the CDR3 is 16 residues. The germline gives CDR1 SGHDT, CDR2 YYEEEE. Between the trimmed V and J ends, which lost 2 bases and 3 bases, there was a span of 15 bases. The CDR3 DNA reads TGTGCCAGCAGCTTCCTGGGACTCGGCAACTACAATGAGCAGTTCTTC. Translating it yields CASSFLGLGNYNEQFF.

CDR3 region: CASSLKKGKYTEAFF. The CDR3 DNA sequence: TGTGCCAGCAGCTTAAAAAAGGGGAAGTACACTGAAGCTTTCTTT. The chain links TRBV11-2 to TRBJ1-1, with D possibly TRBD1 on 5 matching bases. CDR1 is SGHAT and CDR2 is FQNNGV in the germline V gene. The CDR3 has 15 amino acids. Deletions cut 2 bases from V and 3 bases from J, with 13 bases between.

The CDR3 region is CASKREFTGELFF. CDR3 in DNA: TGTGCCAGCAAGCGGGAGTTCACCGGGGAGCTGTTTTTT. The rearrangement uses TRBV2 and TRBJ2-2; 8 bases are shared with TRBD2. The CDR3 runs 13 residues. Germline loops: CDR1 SNHLY, CDR2 FYNNEI. The V and J ends lost 7 bases and 4 bases, in that order; junction bases with no gene match: 2.

This chain uses TRBV11-2 with TRBJ2-1; D is unresolved. V lost 4 bases and J lost 10, with 8 bases in between. This CDR3 contains 11 residues. Germline V lookup: CDR1 SGHAT, CDR2 FQNNGV. The CDR3 bases are TGTGCCAGCAGCTCCTCCCCCGAGCAGTTCTTC. Protein product: CASSSSPEQFF. Based on the CDR3 plus reference TRBV11-2 and TRBJ2-1, the full variable domain is EAGVAQSPRYKIIEKRQSVAFWCNPISGHATLYWYQQILGQGPKLLIQFQNNGVVDDSQLPKDRFSAERLKGVDSTLKIQPAKLEDSAVYLCASSSSPEQFFGPGTRLTVL.

The rearrangement joins TRBV28 to TRBJ1-6; 12 bases match TRBD1. The CDR3 spans 18 residues. V was pared by 5 bases and J by 7 bases, with 12 bases of the junction left unmatched. CDR1 is MDHEN, CDR2 SYDVKM, per germline. CDR3 DNA sequence: TGTGCCAGCAGTCCACCGGGACAGGGGGCTCTGGGGAATTCACCCCTCCACTTT. Encoded protein: CASSPPGQGALGNSPLHF. Using reference TRBV28 and TRBJ1-6 for the parts outside the CDR3, the full variable domain is DVKVTQSSRYLVKRTGEKVFLECVQDMDHENMFWYRQDPGLGLRLIYFSYDVKMKEKGDIPEGYSVSREKKERFSLILESASTNQTSMYLCASSPPGQGALGNSPLHFGNGTRLTVT.

This clone is judged medium-sized. The chain employs TRBV6-5 and TRBJ2-1; 7 bases match TRBD2. Germline CDR1 reads MNHEY; CDR2 reads SVGAGI. V lost 0 bases, J lost 9 bases, and 8 bases stayed unmatched. The CDR3 consists of 15 residues. The CDR3 here is CASSYSWDTSAEQFF. CDR3 sequence (DNA): TGTGCCAGCAGTTACTCGTGGGATACTAGCGCTGAGCAGTTCTTC.

A few counts support this clone. The chain uses TRBV28 and TRBJ2-5; perhaps D is TRBD1 or TRBD2 (5 bases each). V dropped 3 bases and J dropped 2 bases, with 7 bases sitting between them. Germline values: CDR1 MDHEN, CDR2 SYDVKM. This CDR3 spans 13 amino acids. CDR3 region: CASSLGVQETQYF. CDR3 coding DNA: TGTGCCAGCAGTTTGGGGGTACAAGAGACCCAGTACTTC.

This chain uses TRBV14 with TRBJ1-1; D perhaps matches TRBD1 (6 bases). This CDR3 is 16 amino acids long. Trimming cost V 5 bases and J 0 bases, with 16 bases left between them. From germline, CDR1 is SGHDN and CDR2 FVKESK. The CDR3 region is CASSYREGSMNTEAFF. CDR3 bases: TGTGCCAGCAGCTACAGGGAAGGGAGCATGAACACTGAAGCTTTCTTT.

The V gene is TRBV6-5, the J gene TRBJ1-4, with a weak D call TRBD1 (6 bases). This CDR3 is built from 14 residues. Germline V gene data show CDR1 as MNHEY and CDR2 as SVGAGI. Trimming took 6 bases from V and 7 from J, leaving 15 bases between them. CDR3 in amino acids: CASSRTAGAEKLFF. The CDR3 DNA is TGTGCCAGCAGCCGGACAGCGGGGGCTGAAAAACTGTTTTTT.

This clone appeared a few times. The rearrangement uses TRBV7-9 and TRBJ1-2, with D maybe TRBD1 (6 bases). This CDR3 region has 14 residues. V was cut by 4 bases and J by 4 bases, with 13 bases left in between. Germline V gene data show CDR1 as SEHNR and CDR2 as FQNEAQ (reference sequence). CDR3 nucleotide sequence: TGTGCCAGCAGCTCACAACAGGGTAGCTATGGCTACACCTTC. Translation: CASSSQQGSYGYTF.

The chain couples TRBV2 to TRBJ2-1, with 7 nucleotides matching TRBD1. Germline loops: CDR1 SNHLY, CDR2 FYNNEI. The V gene end was trimmed by 4 bases and the J gene end by 9 bases; junction bases not matched to a gene: 6. The CDR3 runs 13 residues. This chain's CDR3 is CASSADRASEQFF. CDR3 bases: TGTGCCAGCAGTGCCGACAGGGCCAGTGAGCAGTTCTTC.

The table lists this clone with a few counts. CDR3 region: CASSIAGHEQYF. CDR3 DNA: TGTGCCAGTAGTATCGCAGGGCACGAGCAGTACTTC. The rearrangement uses TRBV19 and TRBJ2-7, with a weak D call TRBD1 (5 bases). CDR3 size: 12 residues. V gave up 3 bases and J gave up 5 bases, with 8 bases separating them. Germline assignment: CDR1 LNHDA and CDR2 SQIVND (reference sequence).